This TCR beta chain came from a study of cytomegalovirus exposure and HLA in healthy donors. Study-wide results and limits: High sensitivity and specificity were reportedly achieved when the classifier diagnosed cytomegalovirus status.

Using immunoSEQ multiplex PCR, the repertoire was profiled, and TCRdb retains in-frame clones only, with some absent. Here the sample spans about 120,000 clones, 70% to 90% being singletons. As regards this clone: The antigen is not known.

V shed 5 bases, J shed 2 bases, and the junction held 8 bases outside the gene matches. Per germline, CDR1 SGHAT and CDR2 FQNNGV. CDR3 length equals 16 residues. Sequenced input: PBMCs. The source of this sequence is a woman between 18 and 29 years old in good health and CMV-seronegative. The chain links TRBV11-2 to TRBJ2-1, with 8 bases aligning to TRBD1. For the CDR3, the DNA is TGTGCCAGCAGCCCCACGGCAGGGGGCGCCTACAATGAGCAGTTCTTC. Its protein is CASSPTAGGAYNEQFF.